The 18 T cell receptor beta chains below were found in one sample sequenced in a study of CD8 T cells in Susac syndrome. Reverse transcription of about 0.45 to 1 ug RNA was performed with random hexamers. Each CDR3 protein gets one entry after TCRdb re-called the immunoSEQ multiplex PCR reads with MiXCR. The table shows 160,000 or so distinct CDR3 sequences, with 85% to 95% occurring only once. The sequenced sample consisted of CD4+ T cells from PBMCs. The receptor set was obtained from a human donor in good health.

The chain joins TRBV6-1 to TRBJ1-2; D might be TRBD1 (6 bases). The CDR3 totals 16 residues. Per germline, CDR1 MNHNS and CDR2 SASEGT. Trimming shortened V by 7 bases and J by 3 bases, and 21 bases separated the two germline ends. CDR3 nucleotides: TGTGCCAGCACCAATATTCAGGGGCTGATTTACTATGGCTACACCTTC. Amino acids: CASTNIQGLIYYGYTF.

This clonotype was detected only once. The chain recombines TRBV19 with TRBJ2-3; D uncertain. Germline V gene data show CDR1 as LNHDA and CDR2 as SQIVND (reference sequence). Trimming shortened V by 5 bases and J by 2 bases, and 8 bases separated the two germline ends. This CDR3 has 13 residues. CDR3 region: CASSYRDTDTQYF. The CDR3 region has the DNA TGTGCCAGTAGTTACAGAGACACAGATACGCAGTATTTT.

This sequence joins TRBV3-1 and TRBJ2-7; weak D call: TRBD2 (5 bases). V was trimmed by 4 bases and J by 6 bases, leaving 16 bases between them. Germline CDR1 LGHDT, CDR2 YNNKEL (reference sequence). The CDR3 extends over 14 amino acids. The chain's CDR3 is CASSPTWADSEQYF. The CDR3 DNA reads as TGTGCCAGCAGCCCCACCTGGGCGGACTCCGAGCAGTACTTC.

The chain is built from TRBV3-1 and TRBJ2-6, with D possibly being TRBD1 or TRBD2 (6 bases each). The CDR3 runs 17 residues. V lost 1 base and J 3 bases, leaving 13 bases between the germline ends. Germline V lookup: CDR1 LGHDT, CDR2 YNNKEL (reference sequence). CDR3 bases: TGTGCCAGCAGCCAAGGGTGGGGGGCCGGTGGGGCCAACGTCCTGACTTTC. Amino acid sequence: CASSQGWGAGGANVLTF.

The chain employs TRBV18 and TRBJ1-5; 7 bases are a match to TRBD1. CDR3 length: 16 amino acids. Trimming cost V 0 bases and J 0 bases; bases outside gene matches: 2. Germline V lookup: CDR1 KGHSH, CDR2 LQKENI. The CDR3 DNA follows: TGTGCCAGCTCACCACCGGGACAGTCTAGCAATCAGCCCCAGCATTTT. It specifies CASSPPGQSSNQPQHF.

The chain has TRBV28 and TRBJ1-1; tentative D call: TRBD1 (6 bases). The V gene's germline CDR1 is MDHEN and CDR2 SYDVKM. Trimming removed 6 bases from V and 2 bases from J, with 16 bases in between. This CDR3 spans 15 amino acids. The CDR3 here is CASRPYRTVNTEAFF. CDR3 coding DNA: TGTGCCAGCAGGCCGTACCGGACAGTAAACACTGAAGCTTTCTTT.

CDR3 protein: CAWDFSYNSPLHF. DNA for the CDR3: TGTGCCTGGGATTTCTCCTATAATTCACCCCTCCACTTT. The gene calls are TRBV30 and TRBJ1-6; D not certain. The germline V gene encodes CDR1 GTSNPN and CDR2 SVGIG (reference sequence). V gave up 5 bases and J gave up 0 bases, with 5 bases separating them. The CDR3 is 13 amino acids.

The J gene is TRBJ2-3, the V gene TRBV18; either TRBD1 or TRBD2 may fit D (7 bases each). The CDR3 runs 16 residues. Germline loops: CDR1 KGHSH, CDR2 LQKENI. Trimming left V 3 bases short and J 4 bases short, with 17 bases between. CDR3 protein: CASSPLQGGIADTQYF. The CDR3 region has the DNA TGTGCCAGCTCACCCCTGCAGGGGGGGATAGCAGATACGCAGTATTTT.

The CDR3: CASSLDSNEQFF. The CDR3 DNA follows: TGTGCCAGTAGTCTCGACAGCAATGAGCAGTTCTTC. This sequence joins TRBV19 and TRBJ2-1, with TRBD1 as a possible D gene (5 bases). This CDR3 spans 12 amino acids. CDR1 and CDR2 (germline): LNHDA, SQIVND (reference sequence). The V gene lost 5 bases and the J gene lost 6 bases, with 8 bases spanning the gap. Looking up the rest from reference TRBV19 and TRBJ2-1 gives the full variable domain: DGGITQSPKYLFRKEGQNVTLSCEQNLNHDAMYWYRQDPGQGLRLIYYSQIVNDFQKGDIAEGYSVSREKKESFPLTVTSAQKNPTAFYLCASSLDSNEQFFGPGTRLTVL.

The chain joins TRBV5-1 to TRBJ2-7; 9 nucleotides match TRBD1. Unmatched junction bases numbered 11, after V lost 0 bases and J lost 7 bases. This CDR3 is 16 amino acids long. Germline V gives CDR1 SGHRS, CDR2 YFSETQ. The CDR3, as DNA: TGCGCCAGCAGCTTGGTCCCCCAGGACAGGGGCTTTGAGCAGTACTTC. Translating gives CASSLVPQDRGFEQYF.

The rearrangement joins TRBV29-1 to TRBJ1-2, with D possibly TRBD1 on 6 matching bases. Trimming stripped 6 bases from V and 1 base from J, with 12 bases between. Germline lookup yields CDR1 SQVTM and CDR2 ANQGSEA. This CDR3 is built from 13 residues. The CDR3 here is CSVGTQVNYGYTF. The CDR3 nucleotides are TGCAGCGTCGGGACACAAGTTAACTATGGCTACACCTTC.

The V gene is TRBV18, the J gene TRBJ1-6; 11 bases are a match to TRBD1. The germline CDR1 and CDR2 sequences are KGHSH and LQKENI. This CDR3 is built from 15 residues. After removal of 3 bases from V and 9 bases from J, the junction contained 4 bases not matched to a gene. The CDR3 sequence: CASSPWDRGSSPLHF. Written as DNA, the CDR3 is TGTGCCAGCTCACCTTGGGACAGGGGGAGTTCACCCCTCCACTTT. The variable domain in full, completed from reference TRBV18 and TRBJ1-6, reads NAGVMQNPRHLVRRRGQEARLRCSPMKGHSHVYWYRQLPEEGLKFMVYLQKENIIDESGMPKERFSAEFPKEGPSILRIQQVVRGDSAAYFCASSPWDRGSSPLHFGNGTRLTVT.

The V gene is TRBV27, the J gene TRBJ2-6, with D possibly being TRBD1 or TRBD2 (5 bases each). Trimming took 8 bases from V and 2 from J, leaving 13 bases between them. The CDR3 runs to 15 residues. Germline CDR1 MNHEY, CDR2 SMNVEV (reference sequence). The chain's CDR3 is CASGDLATGANVLTF. The CDR3 DNA is TGTGCCAGCGGGGACCTAGCTACTGGGGCCAACGTCCTGACTTTC. The full variable domain, completed using reference TRBV27 and TRBJ2-6, is EAQVTQNPRYLITVTGKKLTVTCSQNMNHEYMSWYRQDPGLGLRQIYYSMNVEVTDKGDVPEGYKVSRKEKRNFPLILESPSPNQTSLYFCASGDLATGANVLTFGAGSRLTVL.

This clonotype has only one observation. The V gene is TRBV12-3 or TRBV12-4, the J gene TRBJ2-5; no reliable D call. There are 15 residues in the CDR3. The V end was cut by 7 bases, the J end by 2 bases, with 17 bases between. The CDR3 loop reads CASNHRPGSQETQYF. The DNA of the CDR3 is TGTGCCAGCAACCACCGCCCGGGCAGTCAAGAGACCCAGTACTTC.

J is TRBJ2-2 and V is TRBV6-2 or TRBV6-3, with 7 bases fitting TRBD2. The CDR3 is 16 amino acids. Trimming at V came to 4 bases and at J to 2 bases, leaving 7 bases not matched to a gene. The germline CDR1 and CDR2 sequences are MNHEY and SVGEGT. CDR3 DNA sequence: TGTGCCAGCAGTTCTCAGACTAGCTTTAACACCGGGGAGCTGTTTTTT. Translation gives CASSSQTSFNTGELFF.

In this sample, this clonotype turned up once. This chain's CDR3 is CASSLSSGADIQYF. DNA for the CDR3: TGTGCCAGCAGCCTCTCTAGCGGGGCGGACATTCAGTACTTC. This chain links TRBV7-2 with TRBJ2-4, with TRBD2 identical over 9 bases. CDR1 and CDR2 from the germline V gene are SGHTA and FQGNSA. CDR3 length equals 14 residues. V shed 5 bases and J 8 bases; nucleotides not matched to a gene: 7.

This chain links TRBV20-1 with TRBJ1-6; D remains ambiguous. CDR3 size: 15 residues. Germline loops: CDR1 DFQATT, CDR2 SNEGSKA (reference sequence). Trimming pared 1 base from V and 0 bases from J, leaving 7 bases between. The CDR3 is CSARVTRSYNSPLHF. In DNA form, the CDR3 reads TGCAGTGCTAGAGTCACCCGCTCCTATAATTCACCCCTCCACTTT.

The sample holds one count of this clonotype. The chain uses TRBV2 and TRBJ2-7; 8 bases agree with TRBD1. The junction had 7 bases not matched to a gene; V was cut back by 6 bases and J by 0 bases. The V gene's germline CDR1 is SNHLY and CDR2 FYNNEI. This CDR3 spans 15 amino acids. CDR3 nucleotides: TGTGCCAGCAGAGCCTCCACAGGGGGCTCCTACGAGCAGTACTTC. Its protein is CASRASTGGSYEQYF.